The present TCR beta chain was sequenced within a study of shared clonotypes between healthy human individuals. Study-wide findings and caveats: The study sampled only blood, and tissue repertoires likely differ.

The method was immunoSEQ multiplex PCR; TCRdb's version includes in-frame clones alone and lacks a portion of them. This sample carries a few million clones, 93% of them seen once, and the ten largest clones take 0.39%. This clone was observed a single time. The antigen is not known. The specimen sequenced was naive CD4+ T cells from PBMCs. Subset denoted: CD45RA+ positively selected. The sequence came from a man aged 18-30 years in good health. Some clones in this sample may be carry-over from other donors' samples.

The chain's CDR3 is CASSLGGGTDTQYF. The CDR3 nucleotides read TGTGCCAGCAGTTTGGGAGGAGGCACAGATACGCAGTATTTT. The chain carries TRBV25-1 and TRBJ2-3; tentative D call: TRBD2 (6 bases). Trimming took 5 bases from V and 1 from J, leaving 10 bases between them. CDR1 and CDR2 (germline): MGHDK, SYGVNS. The CDR3 is 14 residues long.